A selection of T cell receptor beta chains follows, all from one sample in a study of T cells in Graves' hyperthyroidism and ophthalmopathy. TCRdb recomputed calls from the multiplex PCR reads with MiXCR, one row per CDR3 protein. The data show hundreds of thousands of distinct CDR3 sequences, 14% to 15% seen once. The sequenced sample was blood. These receptor sequences come from a woman aged 40 to 49 with Graves' ophthalmopathy. CDR3s include the opening cysteine and the closing phenylalanine or tryptophan. The order of the fields is D gene, clone size, V gene, J gene, CDR3 protein, CDR3 DNA. A D gene is named only where the DNA matches it firmly. Rows give clone size only sometimes, using once, few, many, or a class for an expanded clone.

TRBD1	few	TRBV11-2	TRBJ2-5	CASSFQPDRGETQYF	TGTGCCAGCAGTTTTCAACCGGACAGGGGTGAGACCCAGTACTTC
TRBD2	many	TRBV4-1	TRBJ2-2	CASSQKGLAGGVTGELFF	TGCGCCAGCAGCCAAAAGGGACTAGCGGGAGGAGTCACCGGGGAGCTGTTTTTT
TRBD1	.	TRBV19	TRBJ1-2	CASSIPWTGEGTYGYTF	TGTGCCAGTAGTATCCCTTGGACAGGGGAGGGGACCTATGGCTACACCTTC
.	many	TRBV19	TRBJ2-7	CASSTLAQGREQYF	TGTGCCAGTAGTACCCTGGCCCAGGGCCGGGAGCAGTACTTC
.	many	TRBV2	TRBJ1-3	CASSNRDPPGNTIYF	TGTGCCAGCAGTAACCGGGACCCCCCTGGAAACACCATATATTTT
TRBD1	.	TRBV6-1	TRBJ2-7	CASSPGTGGASYEQYF	TGTGCCAGCAGCCCAGGGACAGGGGGCGCCTCCTACGAGCAGTACTTC
.	.	TRBV10-3	TRBJ1-3	CAISESASSSGNTIYF	TGTGCCATCAGTGAGTCCGCTTCGTCCTCTGGAAACACCATATATTTT
TRBD1	many	TRBV10-3	TRBJ2-2	CAIRGDRGTGELFF	TGTGCCATCAGAGGGGACAGGGGAACCGGGGAGCTGTTTTTT
.	.	TRBV11-2	TRBJ2-7	CASSPFTGARVSEQYF	TGTGCCAGCAGCCCGTTTACAGGAGCCCGGGTCTCCGAGCAGTACTTC
.	many	TRBV29-1	TRBJ2-2	CSVDGQGKNTGELFF	TGCAGCGTTGACGGGCAGGGGAAGAACACCGGGGAGCTGTTTTTT
.	many	TRBV6-5	TRBJ2-5	CASSQNGVQETQYF	TGTGCCAGCAGCCAAAATGGGGTCCAAGAGACCCAGTACTTC
.	many	TRBV7-9	TRBJ2-7	CASSQFPTQQYF	TGTGCCAGCAGCCAGTTCCCTACGCAGCAGTACTTC
.	few	TRBV30	TRBJ2-5	CAWGYQGGRVETQYF	TGTGCCTGGGGCTACCAGGGGGGGAGAGTAGAGACCCAGTACTTC
TRBD1	many	TRBV5-1	TRBJ1-1	CASSAGTGHGRAFF	TGCGCCAGCAGCGCCGGGACAGGGCATGGGAGGGCTTTCTTT
.	many	TRBV10-3	TRBJ1-5	CAISESMGATRPQHF	TGTGCCATCAGTGAGTCGATGGGGGCGACCAGGCCCCAGCATTTT
.	.	TRBV10-2	TRBJ1-3	CASSEAQRRMSSGNTIYF	TGCGCCAGCAGTGAAGCTCAGAGGAGGATGAGCTCTGGAAACACCATATATTTT
TRBD1	many	TRBV2	TRBJ2-7	CASSVDGTGDSYEQYF	TGTGCCAGCAGTGTGGACGGGACAGGGGACTCCTACGAGCAGTACTTC
.	many	TRBV6-5	TRBJ1-2	CASSLSGSYGYTF	TGTGCCAGCAGCCTCAGTGGTAGCTATGGCTACACCTTC
.	.	TRBV5-1	TRBJ2-5	CASSVSAAAAETQYF	TGCGCCAGCAGCGTTTCCGCGGCCGCGGCGGAGACCCAGTACTTC
.	few	TRBV6-1	TRBJ1-1	CASSDERYTEAFF	TGTGCCAGCAGTGATGAAAGGTACACTGAAGCTTTCTTT
TRBD2	many	TRBV28	TRBJ2-7	CASSLPLAGGAYEQYF	TGTGCCAGCAGTTTACCCCTAGCGGGAGGGGCCTACGAGCAGTACTTC
TRBD1	many	TRBV6-5	TRBJ2-7	CASSYDRGSHEQYF	TGTGCCAGCAGTTACGACAGGGGGAGCCACGAGCAGTACTTC
.	many	TRBV11-1	TRBJ1-1	CASSLWSSEAFF	TGTGCCAGCAGCTTATGGAGTTCTGAAGCTTTCTTT
.	many	TRBV4-2	TRBJ2-7	CASSQGAQASYEQYF	TGTGCCAGCAGCCAAGGTGCACAGGCCTCCTACGAGCAGTACTTC
.	many	TRBV12-3/TRBV12-4	TRBJ2-7	CASSLSVDEQYF	TGTGCCAGCAGTTTATCAGTGGACGAGCAGTACTTC
.	.	TRBV5-4	TRBJ2-7	CASSSGGQLSYEQYF	TGTGCCAGCAGCAGTGGCGGACAACTCTCCTACGAGCAGTACTTC
.	many	TRBV20-1	TRBJ2-7	CSARARGQAHYEQYF	TGCAGTGCTAGAGCCCGCGGTCAGGCTCACTACGAGCAGTACTTC
.	many	TRBV27	TRBJ1-5	CASKGQGNQPQHF	TGTGCCAGCAAGGGTCAGGGCAATCAGCCCCAGCATTTT
.	many	TRBV10-3	TRBJ2-7	CAISEIKGYEQYF	TGTGCCATCAGTGAGATCAAGGGCTACGAGCAGTACTTC
TRBD1	.	TRBV24-1	TRBJ1-1	CATEGALGTEAFF	TGTGCCACGGAGGGGGCGTTGGGCACTGAAGCTTTCTTT
.	few	TRBV29-1	TRBJ1-2	CSVDMVSSLHGYTF	TGCAGCGTGGACATGGTCTCCTCTCTTCATGGCTACACCTTC
TRBD2	.	TRBV11-2	TRBJ2-2	CASSSGGLAVNTGELFF	TGTGCCAGCAGCTCAGGAGGGCTAGCGGTGAACACCGGGGAGCTGTTTTTT
.	few	TRBV20-1	TRBJ1-1	CSASATGHTEAFF	TGCAGTGCTAGTGCTACAGGGCACACTGAAGCTTTCTTT
TRBD1	many	TRBV14	TRBJ1-2	CASSQGSGGQRGWRTF	TGTGCCAGCAGCCAAGGTTCCGGGGGACAGAGAGGCTGGCGTACCTTC
.	many	TRBV9	TRBJ2-7	CASSVSGQYEQYF	TGTGCCAGCAGCGTCTCAGGGCAGTACGAGCAGTACTTC
.	.	TRBV28	TRBJ1-4	CASRIRLITNEKLFF	TGTGCCAGCAGGATCAGACTGATAACTAATGAAAAACTGTTTTTT
TRBD1	.	TRBV12-3/TRBV12-4	TRBJ1-2	CASSWGDRVNYGNTF	TGTGCCAGCAGCTGGGGGGACAGAGTTAACTATGGCAACACCTTC
.	.	TRBV7-2	TRBJ1-5	CASSQSTGTGQPQHF	TGTGCCAGCAGCCAGAGTACAGGGACTGGACAGCCCCAGCATTTT
.	many	TRBV6-5	TRBJ2-7	CASSYANIDAYEQYF	TGTGCCAGCAGTTACGCTAATATCGATGCCTACGAGCAGTACTTC
TRBD1	many	TRBV2	TRBJ2-7	CASSESRTGSYEQYF	TGTGCCAGCAGTGAGAGTCGGACAGGGAGCTACGAGCAGTACTTC